One and the same sample provided the 9 T cell receptor beta chains below, sequenced in a study of T cell clonality in common variable immunodeficiency. Study-wide results and caveats: Reportedly, TCR beta sequences from common variable immunodeficiency showed fewer deletions and N-nucleotide insertions.

Their antigens are not known. Method: immunoSEQ multiplex PCR; TCRdb's copy keeps in-frame clones and lacks some. Listed for the sample are some 21,000 clones, none seen a single time. Source material: peripheral blood mononuclear cells. All receptors come from a human donor with common variable immunodeficiency.

With respect to this clone: Read sequence stops 3 residues before the CDR3 end, and the germline J gene provides the missing end. The chain uses TRBV18 and TRBJ2-7; D is unclear. CDR3 size: 14 residues. The germline CDR1 and CDR2 sequences are KGHSH and LQKENI. The V and J ends lost 3 bases and 2 bases respectively, with 11 bases between them. The CDR3 reads CASSPKDTAYEQYF. The DNA read from the CDR3 is TGTGCCAGCTCACCCAAAGACACGGCCTACGAG.

This clone has a handful of counts. The observed sequence ends 3 residues before the CDR3 terminus, with the missing tail filled in from the germline J gene. The chain has TRBV7-6 and TRBJ1-6, with D uncertain. Germline CDR1 is SGHVS and CDR2 is FNYEAQ. The ends were cut back, 5 bases at V and 10 bases at J, with 12 bases in the middle. The CDR3 is made up of 13 amino acids. The sequenced CDR3 bases are TGTGCCAGCAGCCTCCGTAGCGTCTCACCC. Translation: CASSLRSVSP. The full CDR3 sequence reads CASSLRSVSPLHF.

Comment on this clone: The CDR3 goes on 3 residues after the read ends, and that part is filled in from the germline J gene. The chain links TRBV5-1 to TRBJ2-5, with D possibly matching TRBD1 (6 bases). CDR3 length equals 14 residues. Germline V gene lookup returns CDR1 SGHRS and CDR2 YFSETQ. CDR3 residues: CASSLASQGSTQYF. The DNA read from the CDR3 is TGCGCCAGCAGCTTGGCCTCACAGGGCAGCACC.

This clone showed up just a few times. Read coverage stops 3 residues before the CDR3 terminus; the germline J gene supplies the remainder. The genes are TRBV7-2 and TRBJ2-7, with D perhaps matching TRBD1 (6 bases). The germline CDR1 and CDR2 sequences are SGHTA and FQGNSA. This CDR3 has 15 amino acids. V was trimmed by 2 bases and J by 0 bases, leaving 11 bases between them. Here the CDR3 reads CASSLFGGSSYEQYF. Incomplete CDR3 DNA: TGTGCCAGCAGCTTATTTGGGGGCAGCTCCTACGAG.

This clone turned up a few times. The CDR3 end lies 3 residues beyond the end of the read and is filled in from the germline J gene. The rearrangement links TRBV5-1 to TRBJ2-1; the match to TRBD2 covers 14 bases. Germline lookup yields CDR1 SGHRS and CDR2 YFSETQ. The J segment lost 7 bases and the V segment lost 6 bases, leaving 6 bases of the junction unmatched. The CDR3 covers 15 residues. This CDR3 is CASTNGTSGSNEQFF. CDR3 DNA (partial): TGCGCCAGCACCAACGGGACTAGCGGGAGTAATGAG.

Worth noting for this clone: From the germline J gene comes the end of the CDR3, since the read stops 3 residues before it. The chain has TRBV2 and TRBJ2-1; 9 nucleotides match TRBD2. J gave up 9 bases and V 7 bases, and 13 bases lay outside the gene matches. From germline, CDR1 is SNHLY and CDR2 FYNNEI. The CDR3 has 15 residues. Incomplete CDR3 DNA: TGTGCCAGCAAGGTTGGTAGCGGGGGAGGTAGTGAG. Protein sequence: CASKVGSGGGSE. The whole CDR3 protein is CASKVGSGGGSEQFF. The whole variable domain, remainder taken from reference TRBV2 and TRBJ2-1, is EPEVTQTPSHQVTQMGQEVILRCVPISNHLYFYWYRQILGQKVEFLVSFYNNEISEKSEIFDDQFSVERPDGSNFTLKIRSTKLEDSAMYFCASKVGSGGGSEQFFGPGTRLTVL.

The CDR3 loop is CASSLPGYHEQFF. The covered CDR3 bases are TGTGCCAGCAGCTTACCAGGGTACCATGAG. This chain joins TRBV7-2 and TRBJ2-1; TRBD1 is a possible D gene (5 bases). The read ends 3 residues shy of where the CDR3 ends; the end is completed using the germline J gene. The V gene's germline CDR1 is SGHTA and CDR2 FQGNSA. V was clipped by 2 bases and J by 8 bases, with 10 bases between them. The CDR3 length is 13 residues.

This clone was counted at least ten times. The read ends 3 residues early relative to the CDR3; the germline J gene fills the gap. The chain carries TRBV29-1 and TRBJ1-1; D is ambiguous. The germline V gene has CDR1 SQVTM and CDR2 ANQGSEA. V was shortened by 1 base and J by 5 bases, with 14 bases between the two germline ends. The CDR3 has 14 amino acids. The CDR3 DNA, read in part, is TGCAGCGTTGAAGTTCTTGGGCAGTTGACTGAA. This gives the protein CSVEVLGQLTE. The full CDR3 is CSVEVLGQLTEAFF.

Remarks on this clone: From the germline J gene comes the end of the CDR3, since the read stops 3 residues before it. V gene TRBV11-3 combines with J gene TRBJ2-3, with 9 bases lining up with TRBD1. CDR1 and CDR2 (germline): SGHNT, YENEEA. CDR3 length: 14 residues. V was pared by 2 bases and J by 6 bases, with 3 bases of the junction left unmatched. The DNA read from the CDR3 is TGTGCCAGCAGCTTAACAGGGGGCGGTGATACG. This codes for CASSLTGGGDT. The CDR3 reads in full as CASSLTGGGDTQYF. Supplemented by reference TRBV11-3 and TRBJ2-3, the full variable domain reads EAGVVQSPRYKIIEKKQPVAFWCNPISGHNTLYWYLQNLGQGPELLIRYENEEAVDDSQLPKDRFSAERLKGVDSTLKIQPAELGDSAVYLCASSLTGGGDTQYFGPGTRLTVL.